The clone carrying this T cell receptor (beta chain) showed up just a few times. This sample was taken from a study of T cells after yellow fever vaccination. The CDR3 length is 14 residues. Trimming stripped 2 bases from V and 5 bases from J, with 13 bases between. CDR1 SGHRS and CDR2 YFSETQ come from the germline V gene. MiXCR was run by TCRdb on the 5' RACE reads, yielding one entry per CDR3 protein. The sample carries fewer than 450,000 distinct CDR3 sequences, less than 9.5% recorded once. The rearrangement links TRBV5-1 to TRBJ2-5; possibly TRBD1 for D (5 bases). This sequence was found in a man younger than 35 who received the YFV17D yellow fever vaccine. Sequencing used PBMCs, obtained 35 to 50 days after the first yellow fever vaccination. CDR3 loop: CASSFAAHRETQYF. DNA of the CDR3: TGCGCCAGCAGCTTTGCCGCCCACAGGGAGACCCAGTACTTC. The complete variable domain, with remaining parts taken from reference TRBV5-1 and TRBJ2-5, reads KAGVTQTPRYLIKTRGQQVTLSCSPISGHRSVSWYQQTPGQGLQFLFEYFSETQRNKGNFPGRFSGRQFSNSRSEMNVSTLELGDSALYLCASSFAAHRETQYFGPGTRLLVL.